Listed here are 26 T cell receptor beta chains from one sample, sequenced in a study of tumor-infiltrating lymphocytes in localized non-small cell lung cancer. Produced via immunoSEQ multiplex PCR; TCRdb's table is partial and in-frame only. The sample has about 12,000 clones; approximately 79% are singletons. The sample consisted of lung tumor tissue. The source of these receptors is a human donor with non-small cell lung cancer.

V is TRBV18 and J is TRBJ2-5, with 9 bases lining up with TRBD2. J lost 5 bases, V lost 2 bases, and 9 bases had no gene match. CDR3 size: 16 residues. Germline CDR1 is KGHSH and CDR2 is LQKENI. CDR3 sequence: CASSPISSGTRETQYF. In DNA, the CDR3 is TGTGCCAGCTCACCAATTTCTAGCGGGACTCGGGAGACCCAGTACTTC. Filled out from reference TRBV18 and TRBJ2-5, the complete variable domain reads NAGVMQNPRHLVRRRGQEARLRCSPMKGHSHVYWYRQLPEEGLKFMVYLQKENIIDESGMPKERFSAEFPKEGPSILRIQQVVRGDSAAYFCASSPISSGTRETQYFGPGTRLLVL.

The V and J genes are TRBV5-6 and TRBJ2-1; 7 nucleotides agree with TRBD2. Looked up from germline, CDR1 is SGHDT and CDR2 is YYEEEE. The CDR3 has 16 amino acids. V lost 4 bases to trimming and J lost 7 bases; unmatched junction nucleotides: 14. The CDR3: CASSGTLAPERNEQFF. In DNA form, the CDR3 reads TGTGCCAGCAGCGGAACACTAGCGCCCGAGAGGAATGAGCAGTTCTTC.

The chain combines TRBV5-6 with TRBJ1-2; possibly TRBD1 for D (5 bases). The CDR3 is 13 amino acids. The V and J ends lost 4 bases and 5 bases respectively, with 12 bases between them. Germline lookup yields CDR1 SGHDT and CDR2 YYEEEE. CDR3 protein: CASSHGTVYGYTF. DNA of the CDR3: TGTGCCAGCAGCCACGGGACTGTGTATGGCTACACCTTC. The variable domain in full, completed from reference TRBV5-6 and TRBJ1-2, reads DAGVTQSPTHLIKTRGQQVTLRCSPKSGHDTVSWYQQALGQGPQFIFQYYEEEERQRGNFPDRFSGHQFPNYSSELNVNALLLGDSALYLCASSHGTVYGYTFGSGTRLTVV.

The V call is TRBV4-3, the J call TRBJ1-4; D is unclear. Trimming removed 0 bases at V and 2 bases at J, with 13 bases between. CDR1 LGHNA and CDR2 YSLEER come from the germline V gene. This CDR3 region has 17 residues. This CDR3 reads CASSQDWGYGTNEKLFF. CDR3 bases: TGCGCCAGCAGCCAAGATTGGGGATATGGTACTAATGAAAAACTGTTTTTT.

The chain employs TRBV5-6 and TRBJ2-2; the match to TRBD1 covers 8 bases. The germline CDR1 and CDR2 sequences are SGHDT and YYEEEE. The CDR3 is 14 amino acids. V lost 0 bases and J lost 5; bases outside the gene matches: 0. CDR3 sequence: CASSLGDRTGELFF. As DNA, the CDR3 is TGTGCCAGCAGCTTGGGGGACAGGACCGGGGAGCTGTTTTTT.

The V call is TRBV5-4, the J call TRBJ1-1, with D unresolved. The CDR3 sequence is 13 residues long. The germline V gene encodes CDR1 SGHNT and CDR2 YYREEE (reference sequence). V lost 2 bases, J lost 8 bases, and 13 bases lay in between. CDR3 sequence: CASSFDRDREAFF. CDR3 DNA sequence: TGTGCCAGCAGCTTTGACCGGGATCGAGAAGCTTTCTTT.

The J gene is TRBJ2-6, the V gene TRBV30, with a weak D call TRBD2 (6 bases). Germline V gene lookup returns CDR1 GTSNPN and CDR2 SVGIG (reference sequence). V gave up 1 base and J gave up 1 base, with 17 bases separating them. The CDR3 is made up of 18 amino acids. In DNA form, the CDR3 reads TGTGCCTGGAGTGGACTAGGCACAGGACTTTCTGGGGCCAACGTCCTGACTTTC. Its translation: CAWSGLGTGLSGANVLTF.

A few counts support this clone. The chain has TRBV19 and TRBJ1-6; 7 bases agree with TRBD1. This CDR3 contains 13 residues. Germline lookup yields CDR1 LNHDA and CDR2 SQIVND (reference sequence). V shed 5 bases and J 9 bases; nucleotides not matched to a gene: 4. As DNA, the CDR3 is TGTGCCAGTAGTCTCGACAGGGTTTCACCCCTCCACTTT. Protein sequence: CASSLDRVSPLHF.

The genes are TRBV5-1 and TRBJ1-3; D may be TRBD1 (6 bases). V lost 0 bases, J lost 4 bases, and 17 bases lay in between. CDR1 is SGHRS, CDR2 YFSETQ, per germline. This CDR3 spans 17 amino acids. CDR3 bases: TGCGCCAGCAGCTTGGCTGGGACACAGATGATGGGAAACACCATATATTTT. It codes for CASSLAGTQMMGNTIYF.

The V and J genes are TRBV6-1 and TRBJ1-5, with TRBD1 matching 8 bases. CDR3 size: 15 residues. CDR1 and CDR2 from the germline V gene are MNHNS and SASEGT. Germline trimming cut 8 bases from V and 0 bases from J; bases unmatched to any gene: 6. Written as DNA, the CDR3 is TGTGCCAGCGGACCGACAGGGGATAGCAATCAGCCCCAGCATTTT. This codes for CASGPTGDSNQPQHF.

The sample holds one count of this clone. The gene calls are TRBV27 and TRBJ1-5; D is undetermined. Germline V gene sequence: CDR1 MNHEY, CDR2 SMNVEV (reference sequence). The CDR3 totals 13 residues. V was clipped by 5 bases and J by 4 bases, with 9 bases between them. The CDR3: CASSLSRNQPQHF. The CDR3 DNA is TGTGCCAGCAGTCTAAGTAGAAATCAGCCCCAGCATTTT.

The rearrangement joins TRBV2 to TRBJ1-6; 10 nucleotides agree with TRBD1. This CDR3 spans 13 amino acids. Unmatched junction bases numbered 4, after V lost 8 bases and J lost 9 bases. The germline CDR1 and CDR2 sequences are SNHLY and FYNNEI. CDR3 in DNA: TGTGCCAGCCGGGGACAGGGGTTTTCACCCCTCCACTTT. Translated, it gives CASRGQGFSPLHF.

This clone has only a few counts. The genes are TRBV28 and TRBJ1-3; a weak D match, TRBD1 (6 bases). CDR1 is MDHEN, CDR2 SYDVKM, per germline. Trimming stripped 5 bases from V and 2 bases from J, with 10 bases between. The length of the CDR3 is 14 residues. For the CDR3, the DNA is TGTGCCAGCAGTGATAACAGGGCTGGAAACACCATATATTTT. As protein: CASSDNRAGNTIYF.

J is TRBJ2-3 and V is TRBV4-3; 9 bases are shared with TRBD2. Trimming cost V 3 bases and J 6 bases; bases outside gene matches: 1. The CDR3 covers 13 residues. Germline V gives CDR1 LGHNA, CDR2 YSLEER. CDR3 region: CASSHGLADTQYF. The CDR3, as DNA: TGCGCCAGCAGCCACGGACTAGCGGATACGCAGTATTTT.

The chain couples TRBV2 to TRBJ1-1; a weak D match, TRBD1 (6 bases). V was clipped by 1 base and J by 4 bases, with 13 bases between them. The CDR3 spans 15 residues. Germline-derived CDR1 and CDR2 are SNHLY and FYNNEI. The CDR3 coding sequence is TGTGCCAGCAGTGAAGACGTGAGGGGGGGCACTGAAGCTTTCTTT. Protein sequence: CASSEDVRGGTEAFF.

CDR3 bases: TGTGCCAGCAGTGATATGATGGGAGAGACCCAGTACTTC. Its protein is CASSDMMGETQYF. This chain connects TRBV6-1 to TRBJ2-5; D is unclear. V gave up 3 bases and J gave up 4 bases, with 9 bases separating them. Germline V gene sequence: CDR1 MNHNS, CDR2 SASEGT. The CDR3 is 13 amino acids.

This chain uses TRBV6-5 with TRBJ1-1; D is unresolved. V was clipped by 0 bases and J by 2 bases, with 7 bases between them. The CDR3 spans 14 residues. Germline V gene sequence: CDR1 MNHEY, CDR2 SVGAGI. The CDR3 protein is CASSYSGSNTEAFF. The CDR3 DNA follows: TGTGCCAGCAGTTACTCGGGCAGTAACACTGAAGCTTTCTTT.

This clone occurred once. The chain uses TRBV5-4 and TRBJ1-6; TRBD1 agrees at 9 bases. The V gene end was trimmed by 5 bases and the J gene end by 5 bases; junction bases not matched to a gene: 8. CDR3 size: 16 residues. The germline V gene has CDR1 SGHNT and CDR2 YYREEE (reference sequence). The CDR3 is CASSTGGGLHNSPLHF. CDR3 DNA sequence: TGTGCCAGCAGTACAGGGGGCGGACTACATAATTCACCCCTCCACTTT.

This clone is a singleton in its sample. V and J are TRBV7-9 and TRBJ2-1; D is uncertain. This CDR3 has 13 residues. V was cut by 1 base and J by 6 bases, with 7 bases left in between. CDR1 SEHNR and CDR2 FQNEAQ come from the germline V gene (reference sequence). This chain's CDR3 is CASSLGAANEQFF. CDR3 sequence (DNA): TGTGCCAGCAGCTTAGGGGCAGCCAATGAGCAGTTCTTC.

With regard to this clone: Different DNA sequences within this sample yield the same CDR3. The rearrangement links TRBV18 to TRBJ1-1, with D uncertain. V was shortened by 6 bases and J by 0 bases, with 8 bases between the two germline ends. The length of the CDR3 is 13 residues. Germline V lookup: CDR1 KGHSH, CDR2 LQKENI. Here the CDR3 reads CASSPGLNTEAFF. CDR3 bases: TGTGCCAGCTCGCCCGGACTGAACACTGAAGCTTTCTTT.

The rearrangement links TRBV6-5 to TRBJ2-3; D gene ambiguous. The germline gives CDR1 MNHEY, CDR2 SVGAGI. The germline V and J ends were trimmed by 6 bases and 4 bases, with 14 bases remaining between them. This CDR3 comprises 14 residues. The CDR3 DNA reads TGTGCCAGCAGAACCGGCCCGCTGGCAGATACGCAGTATTTT. It encodes CASRTGPLADTQYF.

This chain links TRBV25-1 with TRBJ1-5; D uncertain. V gave up 1 base and J gave up 7 bases, with 8 bases separating them. This CDR3 has 13 residues. From germline, CDR1 is MGHDK and CDR2 SYGVNS. This chain's CDR3 is CASSESWGQPQHF. As DNA, the CDR3 is TGTGCCAGCAGTGAATCTTGGGGACAGCCCCAGCATTTT.

The genes are TRBV27 and TRBJ1-4; 7 bases are a match to TRBD1. CDR1 is MNHEY and CDR2 is SMNVEV in the germline V gene (reference sequence). The CDR3 spans 15 residues. With 8 bases clipped from V and 3 bases from J, the junction kept 9 bases outside the gene matches. Here the CDR3 DNA reads TGTGCCAGCCGAAAGGGACAGATCCCTAATGAAAAACTGTTTTTT. Translating it yields CASRKGQIPNEKLFF.

This clone showed up just once. The chain carries TRBV15 and TRBJ2-5; D uncertain. The end of the DNA aligns better with TRBJ2-7, so the J call may be wrong. The CDR3 consists of 14 residues. Germline CDR1 LNHNV, CDR2 YYDKDF (reference sequence). Here the CDR3 reads CATSSPGVSYEQYF. Here the CDR3 DNA reads TGTGCCACCAGCAGTCCCGGTGTCTCCTACGAGCAGTACTTC.

This clone was observed a few times. The rearrangement links TRBV2 to TRBJ2-4; 10 nucleotides match TRBD2. CDR3 length equals 15 residues. Germline-derived CDR1 and CDR2 are SNHLY and FYNNEI. Unmatched junction bases numbered 6, after V lost 6 bases and J lost 4 bases. CDR3 DNA sequence: TGTGCCAGCAGAGGACTAGCGGAGGGGAAAAACATTCAGTACTTC. This sequence encodes CASRGLAEGKNIQYF.

By its share, this clone is large. This chain joins TRBV7-2 and TRBJ1-5; possible D gene TRBD1, 5 bases. This CDR3 is built from 14 residues. Germline assignment: CDR1 SGHTA and CDR2 FQGNSA. Deletions cut 7 bases from V and 5 bases from J, with 15 bases between. The chain's CDR3 is CASNHGTVYQPQHF. The CDR3 DNA reads as TGTGCCAGCAACCACGGGACCGTGTATCAGCCCCAGCATTTT.